These 18 T cell receptor beta chains were all obtained from the same sample, sequenced in a study of blood T cell repertoires in COVID-19. The protocol was immunoSEQ multiplex PCR, while the TCRdb copy is restricted to in-frame clones and leaves out a portion. The table records approximately 100,000 clones, approximately 86% of them present only once. Sequencing was done on a sample of peripheral blood. The receptors originated from a woman aged 55-69 years with acute or convalescent COVID-19.

V gene TRBV3-1 (or the pseudogene TRBV3-2) combines with J gene TRBJ2-3; 9 bases are a match to TRBD2. V lost 4 bases, J lost 2 bases, and 10 bases stayed unmatched. From germline, CDR1 is LGHDT and CDR2 YNNKEL (reference sequence). CDR3 length: 17 residues. The CDR3 loop reads CASSPTSSSGNTDTQYF. CDR3 coding DNA: TGTGCCAGCAGCCCGACATCGTCTAGCGGGAACACAGATACGCAGTATTTT.

The rearrangement uses TRBV9 and TRBJ1-1; D unresolved. This CDR3 contains 12 residues. Deletions cut 4 bases from V and 4 bases from J, with 8 bases between. Germline V CDR1 and CDR2: SGDLS, YYNGEE. CDR3 DNA sequence: TGTGCCAGCAGCCCCCAGGCCACTGAAGCTTTCTTT. It yields the protein CASSPQATEAFF.

V and J are TRBV27 and TRBJ2-2; D is uncertain. The CDR3 is made up of 15 amino acids. Looked up from germline, CDR1 is MNHEY and CDR2 is SMNVEV (reference sequence). Trimming shortened V by 2 bases and J by 2 bases, and 9 bases separated the two germline ends. CDR3 loop: CASSLAAVNTGELFF. For the CDR3, the DNA is TGTGCCAGCAGTTTAGCGGCGGTTAACACCGGGGAGCTGTTTTTT.

The chain uses TRBV6-6 and TRBJ1-2, with D possibly matching TRBD1 (6 bases). CDR3 size: 14 residues. Germline CDR1 and CDR2: MNHNY and SVGAGI (reference sequence). V lost 0 bases, J lost 4 bases, and 9 bases lay in between. The CDR3 here is CASSYSRQVYGYTF. CDR3 DNA sequence: TGTGCCAGCAGTTACTCGAGACAGGTCTATGGCTACACCTTC.

This clone was seen only a few times. This sequence joins TRBV10-2 and TRBJ2-7; the D gene is possibly TRBD2 (6 bases). The V end was cut by 6 bases, the J end by 0 bases, with 12 bases between. The CDR3 loop spans 14 amino acids. Per germline, CDR1 WSHSY and CDR2 SAAADI. This CDR3 reads CASRVPSDSYEQYF. CDR3 DNA: TGCGCCAGCAGAGTCCCTAGCGACTCCTACGAGCAGTACTTC.

The rearrangement links TRBV12-2 to TRBJ2-2; the table's D gene call, TRBD2, was not cross checked with the DNA. TRBV12-2 is a listed pseudogene. The CDR3 sequence is 17 residues long. This CDR3 reads CASRSPFLAGGPGELFF. The DNA for the CDR3 is TGTGCAAGTCGCTCCCCATTTCTGGCGGGAGGGCCCGGGGAGCTGTTTTTT.

This sequence joins TRBV5-5 and TRBJ2-2; 8 bases match TRBD1. J gave up 7 bases and V 4 bases, and 6 bases lay outside the gene matches. Germline V gives CDR1 SGHKS, CDR2 YYEKEE (reference sequence). The CDR3 extends over 14 amino acids. The CDR3 nucleotides are TGTGCCAGCAGCCCGCAGGGGGCGTTCGGGGAGCTGTTTTTT. Its protein is CASSPQGAFGELFF.

V usage is TRBV6-5 and J usage is TRBJ1-1; 9 positions match TRBD1. The ends lost 2 bases at V and 5 bases at J; junction bases unmatched: 3. CDR3 length: 14 amino acids. CDR1 and CDR2 from the germline V gene are MNHEY and SVGAGI. CDR3 in amino acids: CASSYATGGTEAFF. CDR3 DNA: TGTGCCAGCAGTTACGCGACAGGGGGAACTGAAGCTTTCTTT.

This clone was observed a few times. The V and J genes are TRBV14 and TRBJ2-1, with 8 nucleotides matching TRBD2. This CDR3 spans 13 amino acids. Germline trimming cut 5 bases from V and 4 bases from J; bases unmatched to any gene: 1. The germline V gene has CDR1 SGHDN and CDR2 FVKESK. CDR3 region: CASSIAGYNEQFF. Here the CDR3 DNA reads TGTGCCAGCAGCATAGCGGGATACAATGAGCAGTTCTTC. Variable domain in full (rest from reference TRBV14 and TRBJ2-1): EAGVTQFPSHSVIEKGQTVTLRCDPISGHDNLYWYRRVMGKEIKFLLHFVKESKQDESGMPNNRFLAERTGGTYSTLKVQPAELEDSGVYFCASSIAGYNEQFFGPGTRLTVL.

The CDR3 nucleotides are TGCAGCGTTGAAAGTCGGAGATATGGCTACACCTTC. Its translation: CSVESRRYGYTF. The chain employs TRBV29-1 and TRBJ1-2; D remains ambiguous. Germline CDR1 and CDR2: SQVTM and ANQGSEA. The CDR3 runs to 12 residues. V lost 2 bases, J lost 5 bases, and 9 bases lay in between.

The chain employs TRBV4-1 and TRBJ2-7, with 8 positions matching TRBD1. Germline loops: CDR1 MGHRA, CDR2 YSYEKL. The CDR3 runs 14 residues. Trimming took 0 bases from V and 6 from J; bases not matched to a gene: 4. The CDR3 here is CASSQDAGGSEQYF. Here the CDR3 DNA reads TGCGCCAGCAGCCAAGACGCAGGGGGCAGCGAGCAGTACTTC.

The V and J genes are TRBV5-1 and TRBJ2-1; D is perhaps TRBD2 (5 bases). CDR1 is SGHRS, CDR2 YFSETQ, per germline. With 7 bases removed from V and 5 bases from J, the gap between germline ends came to 10 bases. The CDR3 is 12 amino acids. The CDR3 reads CASGGTNNEQFF. CDR3 DNA sequence: TGCGCCAGCGGAGGTACCAACAATGAGCAGTTCTTC.

The chain carries TRBV6-6 and TRBJ2-7, with D possibly being TRBD1 (5 bases). Per germline, CDR1 MNHNY and CDR2 SVGAGI (reference sequence). V dropped 8 bases and J dropped 1 base, with 9 bases sitting between them. There are 12 residues in the CDR3. CDR3 residues: CASGDSSYEQYV. CDR3 bases: TGTGCCAGCGGTGACAGTTCCTACGAGCAGTACGTC.

This chain joins TRBV27 and TRBJ2-2; D gene ambiguous. V lost 5 bases, J lost 4 bases, and 5 bases lay in between. This CDR3 has 12 amino acids. CDR1 is MNHEY and CDR2 is SMNVEV in the germline V gene (reference sequence). DNA of the CDR3: TGTGCCAGCAGTCCTATCACCGGGGAGCTGTTTTTT. It encodes CASSPITGELFF.

This clone was detected once. CDR3 DNA sequence: TGTGCCATCAGGGTTGCCGAGGCTCAGCCCCAGCATTTT. Its translation: CAIRVAEAQPQHF. This chain connects TRBV10-3 to TRBJ1-5; D gene uncertain. Germline V gives CDR1 ENHRY, CDR2 SYGVKD. Trimming cost V 6 bases and J 6 bases, with 12 bases left between them. CDR3 length: 13 amino acids.

The CDR3 reads CSASGTDNNEKLFF. The CDR3 nucleotides read TGCAGTGCTAGTGGAACAGACAATAATGAAAAACTGTTTTTT. The rearrangement joins TRBV20-1 to TRBJ1-4; D not certain. Germline V gene sequence: CDR1 DFQATT, CDR2 SNEGSKA (reference sequence). CDR3 size: 14 residues. V shed 3 bases and J shed 4 bases, with 12 bases lying between them.

This chain joins TRBV30 and TRBJ2-2; 7 nucleotides line up with TRBD2. The V gene's germline CDR1 is GTSNPN and CDR2 SVGIG (reference sequence). The CDR3 loop spans 12 amino acids. The V segment lost 4 bases and the J segment 4 bases; nucleotides outside the gene matches: 0. CDR3 amino acids: CAWTGGTGELFF. The CDR3 DNA reads TGTGCCTGGACGGGGGGCACCGGGGAGCTGTTTTTT. Looking up the rest from reference TRBV30 and TRBJ2-2 gives the full variable domain: SQTIHQWPATLVQPVGSPLSLECTVEGTSNPNLYWYRQAAGRGLQLLFYSVGIGQISSEVPQNLSASRPQDRQFILSSKKLLLSDSGFYLCAWTGGTGELFFGEGSRLTVL.

V gene TRBV18 combines with J gene TRBJ1-2, with a weak D call TRBD1 (5 bases). The germline CDR1 and CDR2 sequences are KGHSH and LQKENI. The V and J ends lost 2 bases and 4 bases respectively, with 14 bases between them. The CDR3 spans 15 residues. The CDR3 DNA sequence: TGTGCCAGCTCACCATTCCAGGGTGCCGGCTATGGCTACACCTTC. Translated, it gives CASSPFQGAGYGYTF.